The sequence of this T cell receptor beta chain was determined in a study of blood T cell repertoires in COVID-19. The V gene's germline CDR1 is MDHEN and CDR2 SYDVKM. The V and J ends lost 3 bases and 6 bases respectively, with 12 bases between them. The CDR3 length is 14 residues. This clone showed up just once. TCRdb keeps only in-frame clones here, not all; method: immunoSEQ multiplex PCR. Found here are some 220,000 clones, about 87% of them singletons; the top ten hold roughly 2.6%. This receptor was taken from a woman aged 25 to 39 who had recovered from COVID-19. The chain is built from TRBV28 and TRBJ1-5; possibly TRBD1 for D (5 bases). The sequencing sample was made of PBMCs or T cells enriched from blood (not recorded which). CDR3 in DNA: TGTGCCAGCAGTTTGGGGAGGGGTGTTCAGCCCCAGCATTTT. Encoded protein: CASSLGRGVQPQHF.